Presented here are 11 T cell receptor beta chains from one specimen sequenced in a study of response to subunit inactivated influenza vaccine. TCRdb used MiXCR to reprocess the RT-PCR reads, holding one entry per CDR3 protein. The sample lists more than 450,000 distinct CDR3 sequences, less than 8% seen once, with 10% to 15% in the top ten. The sequenced sample was PBMCs from blood, obtained 23 months after vaccination. The receptor source for this set is a man between 45 and 75 years old who received an inactivated influenza vaccine.

This clonotype was seen repeatedly, ten times or more. The chain uses TRBV3-1 and TRBJ1-2; D unresolved. CDR3 length equals 14 residues. Trimming stripped 4 bases from V and 5 bases from J, with 14 bases between. Germline lookup yields CDR1 LGHDT and CDR2 YNNKEL (reference sequence). The CDR3 DNA reads TGTGCCAGCAGCCCCCCCGCAGGCGAATATGGCTACACCTTC. Its protein product is CASSPPAGEYGYTF.

This clonotype was recorded at least ten times. The J gene is TRBJ2-1, the V gene TRBV3-1; 8 nucleotides match TRBD2. The J segment lost 0 bases and the V segment lost 0 bases, leaving 4 bases of the junction unmatched. This CDR3 is 17 amino acids long. The germline gives CDR1 LGHDT, CDR2 YNNKEL (reference sequence). CDR3 region: CASSQDGLALSYNEQFF. The CDR3 DNA sequence: TGTGCCAGCAGCCAAGATGGACTAGCCCTCTCCTACAATGAGCAGTTCTTC.

Ten or more counts support this clonotype. The chain is built from TRBV18 and TRBJ1-1; the match to TRBD1 covers 9 bases. Germline CDR1 and CDR2: KGHSH and LQKENI. CDR3 size: 14 residues. Trimming removed 4 bases from V and 4 bases from J; junction bases left unmatched: 4. CDR3 region: CASSLSTGGTEAFF. CDR3 DNA sequence: TGTGCCAGCTCACTATCGACAGGGGGCACTGAAGCTTTCTTT.

The chain couples TRBV7-6 to TRBJ2-3; TRBD2 agrees at 7 bases. V was pared by 5 bases and J by 2 bases, with 13 bases of the junction left unmatched. Germline CDR1 and CDR2: SGHVS and FNYEAQ. The CDR3 is 17 residues long. The CDR3: CASSLVESGTTTDTQYF. In DNA form, the CDR3 reads TGTGCCAGCAGCCTCGTAGAATCCGGGACTACCACAGATACGCAGTATTTT.

This clonotype showed up just a few times. This chain links TRBV20-1 with TRBJ2-1; 9 bases are shared with TRBD2. The trim removed 3 bases at V and 8 bases at J, leaving 11 bases unmatched. Germline CDR1 reads DFQATT; CDR2 reads SNEGSKA (reference sequence). This CDR3 contains 15 residues. CDR3 in DNA: TGCAGTGCTAGGCTAGGGGCGGGGGGGCGCGATGAGCAGTTCTTC. Protein sequence: CSARLGAGGRDEQFF.

This clonotype was observed a handful of times. The chain has TRBV20-1 and TRBJ2-7; D is perhaps TRBD2 (6 bases). V lost 3 bases and J 3 bases, leaving 9 bases between the germline ends. CDR1 and CDR2 (germline): DFQATT, SNEGSKA (reference sequence). The CDR3 totals 12 residues. In nucleotides, the CDR3 is TGCAGTGCTAGCACCGGGGGCTACGAGCAGTACTTC. This gives the protein CSASTGGYEQYF.

Ten or more counts support this clonotype. This chain uses TRBV7-2 with TRBJ1-1; D ambiguous. With 3 bases removed from V and 5 bases from J, the gap between germline ends came to 10 bases. The CDR3 totals 13 residues. Germline CDR1 SGHTA, CDR2 FQGNSA. CDR3 sequence reads: CASSFSSVTEAFF. The CDR3 DNA follows: TGTGCCAGCAGCTTCAGCTCGGTTACTGAAGCTTTCTTT.

The chain uses TRBV24-1 and TRBJ2-1, with D maybe TRBD2 (7 bases). Germline lookup yields CDR1 KGHDR and CDR2 SFDVKD. The V end lost 9 bases, the J end lost 2 bases, and 10 bases lay between the germline ends. The CDR3 covers 13 residues. CDR3 DNA sequence: TGTGCCACCCAGCGGGACACCTACAATGAGCAGTTCTTC. This sequence encodes CATQRDTYNEQFF.

CDR3 amino acids: CASSLGAGPTDTQYF. In nucleotides, the CDR3 is TGTGCCAGCAGTTTGGGGGCAGGACCCACAGATACGCAGTATTTT. V and J are TRBV12-3 or TRBV12-4 and TRBJ2-3; tentatively, D is TRBD1 (6 bases). The CDR3 is made up of 15 amino acids. V was cut by 3 bases and J by 2 bases, with 12 bases left in between.

This clonotype occurred many times. The chain has TRBV12-3 or TRBV12-4 and TRBJ2-1; 7 nucleotides align to TRBD1. CDR3 size: 14 residues. The V and J ends lost 5 bases and 2 bases, in that order; junction bases with no gene match: 3. CDR3 protein: CASSNRGPYNEQFF. In DNA, the CDR3 is TGTGCCAGCAGTAACAGGGGACCCTACAATGAGCAGTTCTTC.

The chain is built from TRBV15 and TRBJ1-3; no clear D gene. V lost 0 bases to trimming and J lost 0 bases, with 6 bases between them. Germline CDR1 is LNHNV and CDR2 is YYDKDF (reference sequence). This CDR3 region has 15 residues. The CDR3 loop is CATSRDIFSGNTIYF. CDR3 coding DNA: TGTGCCACCAGCAGAGACATTTTCTCTGGAAACACCATATATTTT.